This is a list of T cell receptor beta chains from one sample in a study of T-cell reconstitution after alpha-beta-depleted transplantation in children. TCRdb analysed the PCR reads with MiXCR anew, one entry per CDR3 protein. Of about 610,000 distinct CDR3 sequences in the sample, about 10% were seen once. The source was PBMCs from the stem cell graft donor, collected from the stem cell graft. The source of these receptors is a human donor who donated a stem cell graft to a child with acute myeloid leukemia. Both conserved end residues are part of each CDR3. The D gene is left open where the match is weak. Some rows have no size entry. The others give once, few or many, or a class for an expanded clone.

CDR3 DNA: TGCGCCAGCAGCCAAGATAAGGTAACAGGGTACAGCGATAGCTCTGGGGCCAACGTCCTGACTTTC; CDR3 protein: CASSQDKVTGYSDSSGANVLTF; D gene: -; clone size: -; J gene: TRBJ2-6; V gene: TRBV4-1
CDR3 DNA: TGCAGTGCTCATCAACTGTATCCCTCCTCTGGAAACACCATATATTTT; CDR3 protein: CSAHQLYPSSGNTIYF; D gene: -; clone size: -; J gene: TRBJ1-3; V gene: TRBV20-1
CDR3 DNA: TGTGCCAACTCCCGTAGCGGGGAGGGGAATGAGCAGTTCTTC; CDR3 protein: CANSRSGEGNEQFF; D gene: TRBD2; clone size: many; J gene: TRBJ2-1; V gene: TRBV12-3/TRBV12-4
CDR3 DNA: TGTGCCAGCAGTTTAAAAGAAGAGCAGTACTTC; CDR3 protein: CASSLKEEQYF; D gene: -; clone size: -; J gene: TRBJ2-7; V gene: TRBV28
CDR3 DNA: TGCGCCAGCAGCTCGAATTCCCTTTACCCAAACACCGGGGAGCTGTTTTTT; CDR3 protein: CASSSNSLYPNTGELFF; D gene: -; clone size: few; J gene: TRBJ2-2; V gene: TRBV5-1
CDR3 DNA: TGTGCCAGCAGCTTATTGACGCACAGGGCGGGGGTGGTCACTGAAGCTTTCTTT; CDR3 protein: CASSLLTHRAGVVTEAFF; D gene: -; clone size: many; J gene: TRBJ1-1; V gene: TRBV11-3
CDR3 DNA: TGTGCCAGCAAAGGTCGTTCCTACGAGCAGTACTTC; CDR3 protein: CASKGRSYEQYF; D gene: -; clone size: few; J gene: TRBJ2-7; V gene: TRBV11-2
CDR3 DNA: TGTGCCACAAGGCCTAGCGGGAGAATAACCGGGGAGCTGTTTTTT; CDR3 protein: CATRPSGRITGELFF; D gene: TRBD2; clone size: many; J gene: TRBJ2-2; V gene: TRBV6-1
CDR3 DNA: TGTGCCAGCAGCGCGCTAGCGGGGAACACCGGGGAGCTGTTTTTT; CDR3 protein: CASSALAGNTGELFF; D gene: TRBD2; clone size: few; J gene: TRBJ2-2; V gene: TRBV5-5
CDR3 DNA: TGTGCGCAACCAGACCCGGTGGGTCAGCCCCAGCATTTT; CDR3 protein: CAQPDPVGQPQHF; D gene: -; clone size: -; J gene: TRBJ1-5; V gene: TRBV21-1
CDR3 DNA: TGTGCCACCAGCAGAGTGGACCTCCTGGACAATGAGCAGTTCTTC; CDR3 protein: CATSRVDLLDNEQFF; D gene: -; clone size: -; J gene: TRBJ2-1; V gene: TRBV15
CDR3 DNA: TGCAGTGCTAGGCAAACTAGCGGGAGGGGAGGCACAGATACGCAGTATTTT; CDR3 protein: CSARQTSGRGGTDTQYF; D gene: TRBD2; clone size: many; J gene: TRBJ2-3; V gene: TRBV20-1
CDR3 DNA: TGTGCCATTATGGGGGGCTACGAGCAGTACTTC; CDR3 protein: CAIMGGYEQYF; D gene: -; clone size: many; J gene: TRBJ2-7; V gene: TRBV10-3
CDR3 DNA: TGCGCCAGCAGCTCCTCCGGGACAGGGGGGACCCAGTACTTC; CDR3 protein: CASSSSGTGGTQYF; D gene: TRBD1; clone size: -; J gene: TRBJ2-5; V gene: TRBV5-1
CDR3 DNA: TGTGCCAGCAGCCCCCTAGGCAACATGAACACTGAAGCTTTCTTT; CDR3 protein: CASSPLGNMNTEAFF; D gene: -; clone size: few; J gene: TRBJ1-1; V gene: TRBV3-1
CDR3 DNA: TGTGCCTGGAGTGTACTAGCGGGAGCAAGGGCCAAAAACATTCAGTACTTC; CDR3 protein: CAWSVLAGARAKNIQYF; D gene: TRBD2; clone size: many; J gene: TRBJ2-4; V gene: TRBV30
CDR3 DNA: TGTGCCAGCAGTTACTCGATAGATGGGGAGGCAGATACGCAGTATTTT; CDR3 protein: CASSYSIDGEADTQYF; D gene: -; clone size: few; J gene: TRBJ2-3; V gene: TRBV6-2/TRBV6-3
CDR3 DNA: TGCAGTGCTGGGGTTAGCGGGAGGGCCTCGTACAATGAGCAGTTCTTC; CDR3 protein: CSAGVSGRASYNEQFF; D gene: TRBD2; clone size: once; J gene: TRBJ2-1; V gene: TRBV20-1
CDR3 DNA: TGTGCCAGCACCTATCGCGGGGGGAACACTGAAGCTTTCTTT; CDR3 protein: CASTYRGGNTEAFF; D gene: -; clone size: -; J gene: TRBJ1-1; V gene: TRBV6-1
CDR3 DNA: TGCAGTGCCCCAAAGGTGGCAGGGGCGGGGTACACTGAAGCTTTCTTT; CDR3 protein: CSAPKVAGAGYTEAFF; D gene: -; clone size: few; J gene: TRBJ1-1; V gene: TRBV20-1
CDR3 DNA: TGTGCCAGCAGTTTAGTAGGCGGCAGGGAGGCTTTCTTT; CDR3 protein: CASSLVGGREAFF; D gene: -; clone size: many; J gene: TRBJ1-1; V gene: TRBV27
CDR3 DNA: TGTGCCAGCAGCTCTACAGGGAGGGAAGAGACCCAGTACTTC; CDR3 protein: CASSSTGREETQYF; D gene: -; clone size: -; J gene: TRBJ2-5; V gene: TRBV12-3/TRBV12-4
CDR3 DNA: TGCAGTGCTGAAGACTCACGGCGCGTCCAAGAGACCCAGTACTTC; CDR3 protein: CSAEDSRRVQETQYF; D gene: -; clone size: many; J gene: TRBJ2-5; V gene: TRBV20-1
CDR3 DNA: TGTGCCAGCAGCTATAGCGGGGGGGGAGCCAAAAACATTCAGTACTTC; CDR3 protein: CASSYSGGGAKNIQYF; D gene: TRBD2; clone size: many; J gene: TRBJ2-4; V gene: TRBV28
CDR3 DNA: TGTGCCTGGAGTGAAGGGGGCGGGAACACTGAAGCTTTCTTT; CDR3 protein: CAWSEGGGNTEAFF; D gene: TRBD1; clone size: few; J gene: TRBJ1-1; V gene: TRBV30
CDR3 DNA: TGTGCCAGCAGTTTATGGACAGGGCGGTACAATGAGCAGTTCTTC; CDR3 protein: CASSLWTGRYNEQFF; D gene: TRBD1; clone size: many; J gene: TRBJ2-1; V gene: TRBV28
CDR3 DNA: TGTGCCAGCAGGTTAGGACAGTCCTACGAGCAGTACTTC; CDR3 protein: CASRLGQSYEQYF; D gene: -; clone size: -; J gene: TRBJ2-7; V gene: TRBV3-1
CDR3 DNA: TGTGCCAGTAGTGGGGGTGGGACGGGGGGGCAGCCCCAGCATTTT; CDR3 protein: CASSGGGTGGQPQHF; D gene: -; clone size: -; J gene: TRBJ1-5; V gene: TRBV6-1
CDR3 DNA: TGTGCCACCAGCAGAGCCGTGAACAGGATAAACACTGAAGCTTTCTTT; CDR3 protein: CATSRAVNRINTEAFF; D gene: -; clone size: -; J gene: TRBJ1-1; V gene: TRBV15
CDR3 DNA: TGTGCCAGCAGCCCCCGGGGAGGGAGGCCCACCTACGAGCAGTACTTC; CDR3 protein: CASSPRGGRPTYEQYF; D gene: TRBD2; clone size: few; J gene: TRBJ2-7; V gene: TRBV7-2
CDR3 DNA: TGTGCCAGCAGCCCGGGACTATTTCCCTACAATGAGCAGTTCTTC; CDR3 protein: CASSPGLFPYNEQFF; D gene: TRBD2; clone size: many; J gene: TRBJ2-1; V gene: TRBV7-2
CDR3 DNA: TGTGCCAGCAGTTCTCTGACAGGACTCTATGGCTACACCTTC; CDR3 protein: CASSSLTGLYGYTF; D gene: -; clone size: few; J gene: TRBJ1-2; V gene: TRBV27
CDR3 DNA: TGTGCCAGCAAGACTAGCGGGAGGGCGTATGAGCAGTTCTTC; CDR3 protein: CASKTSGRAYEQFF; D gene: TRBD2; clone size: -; J gene: TRBJ2-1; V gene: TRBV28
CDR3 DNA: TGCAGCGTTGCCCAGACAGGGGGACAAGAGACCCAGTACTTC; CDR3 protein: CSVAQTGGQETQYF; D gene: TRBD1; clone size: few; J gene: TRBJ2-5; V gene: TRBV29-1
CDR3 DNA: TGTGCCACCGATGGGACAGGGGTTGGCTACACCTTC; CDR3 protein: CATDGTGVGYTF; D gene: TRBD1; clone size: -; J gene: TRBJ1-2; V gene: TRBV12-3/TRBV12-4
CDR3 DNA: TGCAGTGCTAGTGCCCGCAATGAGCAGTTCTTC; CDR3 protein: CSASARNEQFF; D gene: -; clone size: few; J gene: TRBJ2-1; V gene: TRBV20-1
CDR3 DNA: TGTGCCTGGCTTACAGGGGGACTAGCGAATAAAGAGACCCAGTACTTC; CDR3 protein: CAWLTGGLANKETQYF; D gene: TRBD2; clone size: -; J gene: TRBJ2-5; V gene: TRBV2
CDR3 DNA: TGTGCCAGCAGCCAAGACGGACAGAGCTCCTACAATGAGCAGTTCTTC; CDR3 protein: CASSQDGQSSYNEQFF; D gene: -; clone size: few; J gene: TRBJ2-1; V gene: TRBV4-2
CDR3 DNA: TGTGCCAGCAGTGTCCCCGGAGGAGGGGGCAATGAGCAGTTCTTC; CDR3 protein: CASSVPGGGGNEQFF; D gene: -; clone size: -; J gene: TRBJ2-1; V gene: TRBV12-3/TRBV12-4
CDR3 DNA: TGTGCCAGCAGCTTAGACACAGTTGGAGGAGCTTTCTTT; CDR3 protein: CASSLDTVGGAFF; D gene: -; clone size: -; J gene: TRBJ1-1; V gene: TRBV7-9
CDR3 DNA: TGTGCCAGCAGTGTCCCGGCGGGCCACGAGCAGTACTTC; CDR3 protein: CASSVPAGHEQYF; D gene: -; clone size: -; J gene: TRBJ2-7; V gene: TRBV6-1
CDR3 DNA: TGTGCCAGCAGTCCCCCTTTCGGGACAGCCGAGCAGTACTTC; CDR3 protein: CASSPPFGTAEQYF; D gene: TRBD1; clone size: many; J gene: TRBJ2-7; V gene: TRBV27
CDR3 DNA: TGCAGCGCCACCCCGAGGGCAGATACGCAGTATTTT; CDR3 protein: CSATPRADTQYF; D gene: -; clone size: few; J gene: TRBJ2-3; V gene: TRBV29-1
CDR3 DNA: TGTGCCAGCAGCGCTGTCGGGGGTCGGGGGCAGTACTTC; CDR3 protein: CASSAVGGRGQYF; D gene: -; clone size: many; J gene: TRBJ2-7; V gene: TRBV7-9
CDR3 DNA: TGTGCCTGGAGTGTAGCGGACAGGGGCACTGAAGCTTTCTTT; CDR3 protein: CAWSVADRGTEAFF; D gene: TRBD1; clone size: few; J gene: TRBJ1-1; V gene: TRBV30
CDR3 DNA: TGTGCCAGCAGCCAAGAGAGAGGCCAAGAGACCCAGTACTTC; CDR3 protein: CASSQERGQETQYF; D gene: -; clone size: many; J gene: TRBJ2-5; V gene: TRBV11-2
CDR3 DNA: TGTGCCAGCACGTTCGGCGTCCTACCTAATGAAAAACTGTTTTTT; CDR3 protein: CASTFGVLPNEKLFF; D gene: -; clone size: -; J gene: TRBJ1-4; V gene: TRBV25-1
CDR3 DNA: TGTGCCAGCAGCCAACTCGCGGGAAGGGCTGGGGCCAACGTCCTGACTTTC; CDR3 protein: CASSQLAGRAGANVLTF; D gene: -; clone size: -; J gene: TRBJ2-6; V gene: TRBV3-1
CDR3 DNA: TGCGCCAGCAGGGGGGGGCTGAGCTCCTACAATGAGCAGTTCTTC; CDR3 protein: CASRGGLSSYNEQFF; D gene: -; clone size: few; J gene: TRBJ2-1; V gene: TRBV5-1
CDR3 DNA: TGCAGTGCTCGGAGGAGGAACACCGGGGAGCTGTTTTTT; CDR3 protein: CSARRRNTGELFF; D gene: -; clone size: -; J gene: TRBJ2-2; V gene: TRBV20-1
CDR3 DNA: TGTGCCAGCTCTCAACAAACTAGCGGGAGGATAAATGAGCAGTTCTTC; CDR3 protein: CASSQQTSGRINEQFF; D gene: TRBD2; clone size: -; J gene: TRBJ2-1; V gene: TRBV18
CDR3 DNA: TGCAGCGGCGGACAGGGGCAGTATGGCTACACCTTC; CDR3 protein: CSGGQGQYGYTF; D gene: TRBD1; clone size: few; J gene: TRBJ1-2; V gene: TRBV29-1
CDR3 DNA: TGTGCCACCAGTGGCCCGGGAGACACTGAAGCTTTCTTT; CDR3 protein: CATSGPGDTEAFF; D gene: -; clone size: -; J gene: TRBJ1-1; V gene: TRBV24-1